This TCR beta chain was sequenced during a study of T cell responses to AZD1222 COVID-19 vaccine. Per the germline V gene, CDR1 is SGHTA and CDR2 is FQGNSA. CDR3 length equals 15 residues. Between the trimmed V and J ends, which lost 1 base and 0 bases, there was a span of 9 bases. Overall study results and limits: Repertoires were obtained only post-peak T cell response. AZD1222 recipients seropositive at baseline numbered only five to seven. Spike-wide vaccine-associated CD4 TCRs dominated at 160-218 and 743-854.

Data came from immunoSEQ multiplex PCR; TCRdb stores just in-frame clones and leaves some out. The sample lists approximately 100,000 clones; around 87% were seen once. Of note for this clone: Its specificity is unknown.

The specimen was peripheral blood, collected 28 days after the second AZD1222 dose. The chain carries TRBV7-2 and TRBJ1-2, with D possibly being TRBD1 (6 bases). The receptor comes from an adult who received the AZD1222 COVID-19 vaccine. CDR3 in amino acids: CASSLGGAANYGYTF. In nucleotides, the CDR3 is TGTGCCAGCAGCTTAGGGGGGGCAGCTAACTATGGCTACACCTTC.